Below are 27 T cell receptor beta chains sequenced from a single sample in a study of blood T cell repertoires in COVID-19 (dated by TCRdb to 2020 to 2022). Libraries were constructed by the immunoSEQ multiplex PCR assay. In TCRdb, the immuneACCESS table is reduced to in-frame sequences with V and J assigned. These tables do not hold every clone; where another copy was compared, an unresolved V gene accounts for under half, and the others remain unexplained. The sample records some 270,000 clones, about nine tenths of which are singletons. About 1.7% of the sample rests with the top ten. The sample consisted of PBMCs or T cells enriched from blood (not recorded which). The source of these receptors is a woman in her forties who had recovered from COVID-19.

The rearrangement joins TRBV5-1 to TRBJ2-3, with D unresolved. V was shortened by 4 bases and J by 3 bases, with 12 bases between the two germline ends. This CDR3 comprises 14 residues. CDR1 is SGHRS, CDR2 YFSETQ, per germline. CDR3 nucleotides: TGCGCCAGCAGCAAGGCGACTGGGACAGATACGCAGTATTTT. Protein product: CASSKATGTDTQYF. Together with reference TRBV5-1 and TRBJ2-3, the CDR3 gives the full variable domain: KAGVTQTPRYLIKTRGQQVTLSCSPISGHRSVSWYQQTPGQGLQFLFEYFSETQRNKGNFPGRFSGRQFSNSRSEMNVSTLELGDSALYLCASSKATGTDTQYFGPGTRLTVL.

The chain recombines TRBV4-1 with TRBJ1-2; 8 bases agree with TRBD1. Germline V gene data show CDR1 as MGHRA and CDR2 as YSYEKL. Germline trimming cut 0 bases from V and 5 bases from J; bases unmatched to any gene: 14. This CDR3 has 18 residues. The CDR3 DNA is TGCGCCAGCAGCCAAGAAGCGCAGGGGGCGCGTGGGGAATATGGCTACACCTTC. Translated, it gives CASSQEAQGARGEYGYTF.

This chain links TRBV11-3 with TRBJ2-7; no clear D. V lost 1 base to trimming and J lost 0 bases, with 10 bases between them. The CDR3 consists of 15 residues. CDR1 and CDR2 from the germline V gene are SGHNT and YENEEA. CDR3 amino acids: CASSLGFVSSYEQYF. The DNA of the CDR3 is TGTGCCAGCAGCTTAGGTTTCGTCAGCTCCTACGAGCAGTACTTC.

The genes are TRBV2 and TRBJ1-5; 9 bases match TRBD1. The CDR3 extends over 15 amino acids. Germline V gene data show CDR1 as SNHLY and CDR2 as FYNNEI. Trimming cost V 5 bases and J 3 bases; bases outside gene matches: 5. CDR3 coding DNA: TGTGCCAGCAGTCCTACAGGGGGCAACAATCAGCCCCAGCATTTT. Translating it yields CASSPTGGNNQPQHF.

The chain combines TRBV30 with TRBJ2-3; 8 bases agree with TRBD1. There are 15 residues in the CDR3. V lost 4 bases and J lost 1; bases outside the gene matches: 7. Germline V gene sequence: CDR1 GTSNPN, CDR2 SVGIG (reference sequence). In DNA, the CDR3 is TGTGCCTGGACCAGGGGGCTTTATGGCACAGATACGCAGTATTTT. The encoded protein is CAWTRGLYGTDTQYF.

The CDR3 protein is CASSIATTGGDEKLFF. Written as DNA, the CDR3 is TGTGCCAGTAGTATAGCCACGACAGGGGGCGATGAAAAACTGTTTTTT. V and J are TRBV19 and TRBJ1-4, with 10 positions matching TRBD1. J lost 6 bases, V lost 1 base, and 5 bases had no gene match. The CDR3 sequence is 16 residues long. CDR1 and CDR2 from the germline V gene are LNHDA and SQIVND (reference sequence).

The chain is built from TRBV3-1 (or the pseudogene TRBV3-2) and TRBJ2-3, with 7 nucleotides matching TRBD1. The CDR3 is made up of 17 amino acids. V was pared by 1 base and J by 0 bases, with 7 bases of the junction left unmatched. The germline gives CDR1 LGHDT, CDR2 YNNKEL (reference sequence). CDR3 sequence (DNA): TGTGCCAGCAGCCAAGGATGGGACAGTATTAGCACAGATACGCAGTATTTT. As protein: CASSQGWDSISTDTQYF.

This rearrangement joins TRBV6-5 to TRBJ2-5, with TRBD2 matching 8 bases. CDR1 is MNHEY and CDR2 is SVGAGI in the germline V gene. V dropped 4 bases and J dropped 4; count of bases not matched to a gene: 11. This CDR3 has 16 amino acids. The CDR3 nucleotides read TGTGCCAGCAGTTCCCCAGGGAGCGGGAGAGGAGAGACCCAGTACTTC. As protein: CASSSPGSGRGETQYF.

In nucleotides, the CDR3 is TGTGCCAGCAGCTCCTCGTGGGCCAATGAGCAGTTCTTC. It codes for CASSSSWANEQFF. This sequence joins TRBV7-2 and TRBJ2-1; D not resolved. Germline CDR1 reads SGHTA; CDR2 reads FQGNSA. Trimming removed 4 bases from V and 6 bases from J, with 10 bases in between. This CDR3 is built from 13 residues.

The rearrangement links TRBV18 to TRBJ1-2; 8 positions agree with TRBD1. Germline CDR1 KGHSH, CDR2 LQKENI. The CDR3 runs 13 residues. Trimming cost V 4 bases and J 3 bases; bases outside gene matches: 1. The CDR3 DNA sequence: TGTGCCAGCTCACAGGGACAGGACTATGGCTACACCTTC. Residues: CASSQGQDYGYTF.

The rearrangement links TRBV12-5 to TRBJ2-1; 9 positions match TRBD2. Germline assignment: CDR1 LGHNT and CDR2 FRNRAP. This CDR3 has 18 residues. Trimming cost V 0 bases and J 4 bases; bases outside gene matches: 10. CDR3: CASGLVRGTSSTYNEQFF. CDR3 in DNA: TGTGCTAGTGGTTTGGTAAGAGGGACTAGCAGTACGTACAATGAGCAGTTCTTC.

J is TRBJ2-1 and V is TRBV10-1, with 12 bases fitting TRBD2. The CDR3 spans 16 residues. The ends lost 5 bases at V and 3 bases at J; junction bases unmatched: 5. Germline-derived CDR1 and CDR2 are WNHNN and SYGVQD (reference sequence). The CDR3: CASSLWTSGVYNEQFF. In DNA form, the CDR3 reads TGCGCCAGCAGTCTATGGACTAGCGGGGTCTACAATGAGCAGTTCTTC.

This rearrangement joins TRBV24-1 to TRBJ1-5; the D gene is possibly TRBD1 (6 bases). The CDR3 loop spans 14 amino acids. The germline V gene has CDR1 KGHDR and CDR2 SFDVKD. Between the trimmed V and J ends, which lost 2 bases and 4 bases, there was a span of 8 bases. CDR3 DNA sequence: TGTGCCACCAGTGATTCAGGGGTTAATCAGCCCCAGCATTTT. It is translated as CATSDSGVNQPQHF.

CDR3 loop: CASSIHRSGRETQYF. CDR3 nucleotide sequence: TGTGCCAGCAGTATTCACAGGAGTGGGCGGGAGACCCAGTACTTC. The J gene is TRBJ2-5, the V gene TRBV5-8, with D possibly TRBD1 on 5 matching bases. The length of the CDR3 is 15 residues. The germline V gene has CDR1 SGHTS and CDR2 YDEGEE. The germline V and J ends were trimmed by 5 bases and 5 bases, with 19 bases remaining between them.

V is TRBV4-1 and J is TRBJ2-7; 11 bases are a match to TRBD1. From germline, CDR1 is MGHRA and CDR2 YSYEKL. CDR3 size: 15 residues. V lost 4 bases to trimming and J lost 5 bases; unmatched junction nucleotides: 7. The CDR3 loop reads CASSRGQGARNEQYF. The CDR3 region has the DNA TGCGCCAGCAGCCGCGGACAGGGGGCTCGGAACGAGCAGTACTTC.

The chain combines TRBV5-4 with TRBJ2-5; 9 nucleotides line up with TRBD1. The CDR3 contains 15 residues. Germline assignment: CDR1 SGHNT and CDR2 YYREEE (reference sequence). The V gene end was trimmed by 4 bases and the J gene end by 5 bases; junction bases not matched to a gene: 9. CDR3 in DNA: TGTGCCAGCAGCACTCAACAGGGGGCGGCGGAGACCCAGTACTTC. Its protein is CASSTQQGAAETQYF.

V and J are TRBV15 and TRBJ2-5; 9 bases agree with TRBD2. Germline V CDR1 and CDR2: LNHNV, YYDKDF (reference sequence). Trimming cost V 0 bases and J 3 bases; bases outside gene matches: 2. This CDR3 is built from 15 residues. The CDR3 DNA sequence: TGTGCCACCAGCAGAGAGGCTAGCGGGAAAGAGACCCAGTACTTC. This codes for CATSREASGKETQYF.

The chain couples TRBV11-2 to TRBJ2-5, with TRBD2 matching over 11 bases. CDR1 is SGHAT and CDR2 is FQNNGV in the germline V gene. CDR3 length equals 16 residues. After removal of 5 bases from V and 5 bases from J, the junction contained 10 bases not matched to a gene. This chain's CDR3 is CASSRRTSGSRETQYF. For the CDR3, the DNA is TGTGCCAGCAGCAGACGAACTAGCGGGAGTCGGGAGACCCAGTACTTC.

The rearrangement joins TRBV7-9 to TRBJ1-1; D remains unclear. V gave up 4 bases and J gave up 0 bases, with 6 bases separating them. The CDR3 totals 13 residues. CDR1 SEHNR and CDR2 FQNEAQ come from the germline V gene (reference sequence). The CDR3 DNA sequence: TGTGCCAGCAGCTCCCCCGTGAACACTGAAGCTTTCTTT. It yields the protein CASSSPVNTEAFF.

This sequence joins TRBV2 and TRBJ1-1; D is unclear. The V gene's germline CDR1 is SNHLY and CDR2 FYNNEI. The length of the CDR3 is 18 residues. Trimming shortened V by 7 bases and J by 0 bases, and 24 bases separated the two germline ends. The CDR3 sequence is CASISQLRGRGMNTEAFF. The DNA for the CDR3 is TGTGCCAGCATTTCCCAATTACGGGGTCGGGGTATGAACACTGAAGCTTTCTTT.

The J gene is TRBJ1-4, the V gene TRBV28; 7 bases match TRBD1. J gave up 8 bases and V 5 bases, and 11 bases lay outside the gene matches. This CDR3 is 15 amino acids long. Germline V gene sequence: CDR1 MDHEN, CDR2 SYDVKM. This CDR3 reads CASSGTGDLSEKLFF. The CDR3 DNA follows: TGTGCCAGCAGTGGAACAGGGGATCTTTCGGAAAAACTGTTTTTT.

This chain connects TRBV5-1 to TRBJ1-1, with TRBD1 matching 7 bases. Germline V gives CDR1 SGHRS, CDR2 YFSETQ. Trimming took 4 bases from V and 3 from J; bases not matched to a gene: 9. The CDR3 sequence is 15 residues long. For the CDR3, the DNA is TGCGCCAGCAGCCCGTCGACAGGGCTCTACACTGAAGCTTTCTTT. Protein sequence: CASSPSTGLYTEAFF. Full variable domain (outside the CDR3, taken from reference TRBV5-1 and TRBJ1-1): KAGVTQTPRYLIKTRGQQVTLSCSPISGHRSVSWYQQTPGQGLQFLFEYFSETQRNKGNFPGRFSGRQFSNSRSEMNVSTLELGDSALYLCASSPSTGLYTEAFFGQGTRLTVV.

V and J are TRBV7-2 and TRBJ2-3; 10 bases fit TRBD2. The J segment lost 6 bases and the V segment lost 3 bases, leaving 6 bases of the junction unmatched. Germline V gene sequence: CDR1 SGHTA, CDR2 FQGNSA. CDR3 size: 15 residues. For the CDR3, the DNA is TGTGCCAGCAGCTTCAGAGCGGGGGGGCTGGATACGCAGTATTTT. This codes for CASSFRAGGLDTQYF.

The V and J genes are TRBV5-1 and TRBJ1-4; 7 bases match TRBD1. Germline V gene data show CDR1 as SGHRS and CDR2 as YFSETQ. This CDR3 region has 16 residues. V shed 4 bases, J shed 7 bases, and the junction held 13 bases outside the gene matches. In DNA form, the CDR3 reads TGCGCCAGCAGCCCCGGGGGTACAGGGGCTGGTGAAAAACTGTTTTTT. This codes for CASSPGGTGAGEKLFF.

The chain couples TRBV3-1 (or the pseudogene TRBV3-2) to TRBJ2-3; 8 bases map to TRBD1. Germline V gives CDR1 LGHDT, CDR2 YNNKEL (reference sequence). The J segment lost 4 bases and the V segment lost 1 base, leaving 7 bases of the junction unmatched. The CDR3 contains 16 residues. The CDR3 protein is CASSQGTGFWSDTQYF. The CDR3 bases are TGTGCCAGCAGCCAAGGGACAGGGTTTTGGTCAGATACGCAGTATTTT.

This clone was seen a handful of times. The rearrangement joins TRBV30 to TRBJ2-7; D gene uncertain. The ends were cut back, 1 base at V and 2 bases at J, with 3 bases in the middle. The CDR3 totals 11 residues. Germline CDR1 and CDR2: GTSNPN and SVGIG (reference sequence). The CDR3 DNA reads as TGTGCCTGGAGTGCGGCCTACGAGCAGTACTTC. Protein product: CAWSAAYEQYF.

J is TRBJ2-7 and V is TRBV11-3; maybe TRBD1 (5 bases). V was shortened by 4 bases and J by 6 bases, with 16 bases between the two germline ends. Looked up from germline, CDR1 is SGHNT and CDR2 is YENEEA. The CDR3 runs to 14 residues. The CDR3 here is CASSSEQGSAEQYF. CDR3 in DNA: TGTGCCAGCAGCTCCGAGCAGGGTTCCGCCGAGCAGTACTTC.